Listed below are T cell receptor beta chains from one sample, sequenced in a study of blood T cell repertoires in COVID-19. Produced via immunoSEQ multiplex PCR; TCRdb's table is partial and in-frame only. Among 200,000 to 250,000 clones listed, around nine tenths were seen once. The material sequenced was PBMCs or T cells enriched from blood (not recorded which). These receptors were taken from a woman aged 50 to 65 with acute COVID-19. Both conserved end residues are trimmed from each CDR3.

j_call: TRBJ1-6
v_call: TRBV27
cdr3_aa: ASSFGTGNSPLH

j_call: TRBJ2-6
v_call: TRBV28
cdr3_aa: AIQGQGISGANVLT

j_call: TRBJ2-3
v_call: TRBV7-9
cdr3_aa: ASSFRDPTDTQY

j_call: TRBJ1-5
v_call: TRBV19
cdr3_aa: ASSYWRDSNQPQH

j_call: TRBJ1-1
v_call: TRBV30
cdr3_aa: AWSVRVRDTEAF

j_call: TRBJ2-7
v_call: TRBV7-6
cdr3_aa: ASRRENGRGHEQY

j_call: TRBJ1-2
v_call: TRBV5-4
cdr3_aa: ASRIRSGADYGYT

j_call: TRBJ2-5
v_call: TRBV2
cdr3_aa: ASSECSLLRRKGQGQETQY

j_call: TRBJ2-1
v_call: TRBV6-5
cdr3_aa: ASSYSIRVPYNEQF

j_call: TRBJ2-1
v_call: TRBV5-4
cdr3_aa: ASSPGTSINEQF

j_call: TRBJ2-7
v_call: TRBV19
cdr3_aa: ASSSRRDTYEQY

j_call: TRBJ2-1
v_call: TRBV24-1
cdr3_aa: ATTGLLPPYNEQF

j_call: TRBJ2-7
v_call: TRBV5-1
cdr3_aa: ASRRAGVQTYEQY

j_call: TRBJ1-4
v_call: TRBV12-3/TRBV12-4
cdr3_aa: ASSLSLEKLF

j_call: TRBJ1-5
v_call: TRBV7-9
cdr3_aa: ASSPGQGINQPQH

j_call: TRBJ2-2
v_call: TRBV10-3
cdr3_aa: AITGQGGTGELF

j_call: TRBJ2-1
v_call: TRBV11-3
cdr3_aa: ASGSGTGANEQF

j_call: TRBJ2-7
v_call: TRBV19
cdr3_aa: ASSLTSTSAYEQY

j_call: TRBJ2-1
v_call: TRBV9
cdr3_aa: ASSVLAGGYNEQF

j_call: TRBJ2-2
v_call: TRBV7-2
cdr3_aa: ASVSSRGTGELF

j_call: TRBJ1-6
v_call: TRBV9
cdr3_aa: ASSSRDRGSFSPLH

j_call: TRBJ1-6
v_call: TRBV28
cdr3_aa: ASTLRGSTLH

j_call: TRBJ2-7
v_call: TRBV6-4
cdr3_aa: ASSDSALRGGNEQY

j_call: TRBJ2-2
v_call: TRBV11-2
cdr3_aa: ASSLVVWRESGELF

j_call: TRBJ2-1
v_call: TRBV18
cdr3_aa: ASRGLADNEQF

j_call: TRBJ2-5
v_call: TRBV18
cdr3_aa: ASSPPQETQY

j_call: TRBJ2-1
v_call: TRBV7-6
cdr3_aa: ASSLARSSYNEQF

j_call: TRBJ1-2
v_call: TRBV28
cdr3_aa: ASSLPTGTYGYT

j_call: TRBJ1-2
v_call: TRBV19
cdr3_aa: ASRTRRQGGDYGYT

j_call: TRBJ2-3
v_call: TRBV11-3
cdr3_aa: ASSLTTTGTNTQY

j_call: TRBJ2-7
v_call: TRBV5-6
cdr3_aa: ASSSPGTGDYEQY

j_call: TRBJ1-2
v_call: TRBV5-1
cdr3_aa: ASSLDFRNRDYGYT

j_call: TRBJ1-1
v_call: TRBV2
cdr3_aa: ASHRTATMNTEAF

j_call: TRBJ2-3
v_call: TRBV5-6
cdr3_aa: ASSSPQTSGRAPAY

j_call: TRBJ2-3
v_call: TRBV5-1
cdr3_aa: ASSLDGGWADTQY

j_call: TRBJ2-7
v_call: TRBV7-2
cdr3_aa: ASSLEDGVYEQY

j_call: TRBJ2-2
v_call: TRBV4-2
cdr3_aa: ASSQGNRNTGELF

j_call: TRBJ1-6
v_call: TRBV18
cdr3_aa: ASSPSGQSPLH